The rows below give T cell receptor beta chains drawn from one sample of a study of persistence of HIV-infected CD4 T cells. Their target antigens are unknown. Measured with immunoSEQ multiplex PCR; TCRdb has only the in-frame clones, and not every one. The data show approximately 35,000 clones, with 80% to 85% seen just once and 0.9% to 1% held by the top ten. The sequenced sample was cultured CD4+ T cells from PBMCs, obtained from a patient who received antiretroviral therapy. The receptors here all came from an adult with HIV. The donor label of this sample is uncertain. The CDR3 runs from the conserved cysteine through the conserved F or W. The D gene is left open where the match is weak. Clone size is stated in some rows and not others, as once, few, many or a class when expanded.

j_call	clone_size	d_call	v_call	cdr3_nt	cdr3_aa
TRBJ1-5	NA	NA	TRBV6-5	TGTGCCAGCCTTGGGACATGGGGGAATCAGCCCCAGCATTTT	CASLGTWGNQPQHF
TRBJ1-2	NA	NA	TRBV27	TGTGCCAGCAGTTTGAAAGCAGACTATGGCTACACCTTC	CASSLKADYGYTF
TRBJ1-5	NA	TRBD1	TRBV6-6	TGTGCCAGCAGTTACGCAGGGGGCGCGATTCAGCCCCAGCATTTT	CASSYAGGAIQPQHF
TRBJ1-4	NA	NA	TRBV5-1	TGCGCCAGCAGCTTGGCTCTCCAGTCGGAAAAACTGTTTTTT	CASSLALQSEKLFF
TRBJ2-3	once	TRBD2	TRBV6-2/TRBV6-3	TGTGCCAGCAGTTATACCCGCGGGGGGCTGAGGGTCTCTAGCACAGATACGCAGTATTTT	CASSYTRGGLRVSSTDTQYF
TRBJ2-7	NA	NA	TRBV27	TGTGCCAGCAGTTCCCATTTATCGGAGGGACCAAACTACGAGCAGTACTTC	CASSSHLSEGPNYEQYF
TRBJ1-4	once	NA	TRBV5-6	TGTGCCAGCAGCTTTAACAGCCCGAATGAAAAACTGTTTTTT	CASSFNSPNEKLFF
TRBJ2-7	NA	TRBD1	TRBV6-5	TGTGCCAGCAGTTACTCAGGGGGCGCCCCCTTGAGTAAGCAGTACTTC	CASSYSGGAPLSKQYF
TRBJ2-2	NA	NA	TRBV3-1/TRBV3-2	TGTGCCAGCAGAGGGCGAGGGACCGGGGAGCTGTTTTTT	CASRGRGTGELFF
TRBJ1-1	NA	NA	TRBV5-1	TGCGCCAGCAGCTGGGGACCTGGGGTTCCCGACACTGAAGCTTTCTTT	CASSWGPGVPDTEAFF
TRBJ1-2	NA	NA	TRBV10-3	TGTGCCAGTACAGAGACTGGTGGCTACACCTTC	CASTETGGYTF
TRBJ2-4	NA	TRBD1	TRBV5-1	TGCGCCAGCCGGACAGGGGGAGAAGACATTCAGTACTTC	CASRTGGEDIQYF
TRBJ1-5	few	NA	TRBV24-1	TGTGCCACCAGTGATTATAGGGGCGATCAGCCCCAGCATTTT	CATSDYRGDQPQHF
TRBJ2-6	NA	TRBD1	TRBV6-1	TGTGCCAGCAGTGAAGATGGGACAGGGGCCCTACAGGGGAGGGCCAACGTCCTGACTTTC	CASSEDGTGALQGRANVLTF
TRBJ1-2	NA	TRBD1	TRBV3-1/TRBV3-2	TGTGCCAGCAGCCGGACAGGGGAGAATGGCTACACCTTC	CASSRTGENGYTF
TRBJ2-3	few	TRBD2	TRBV11-3	TGTGCCAGCAGCTTAGACCCTAGCGGGGGCTACACAGATACGCAGTATTTT	CASSLDPSGGYTDTQYF
TRBJ1-2	NA	TRBD1	TRBV5-8	TGTGCCAGCCCTATCAGGGGGCAGGGTGGCTACACCTTC	CASPIRGQGGYTF
TRBJ1-1	few	NA	TRBV7-9	TGTGCCAGCAGCTTAGTCGGCAGAATGAACACTGAAGCTTTCTTT	CASSLVGRMNTEAFF
TRBJ1-2	few	NA	TRBV30	TGTGCCTGGAAAGGCTCTAACTATGGCTACACCTTC	CAWKGSNYGYTF
TRBJ2-6	NA	NA	TRBV2	TGTGCCAGCCTTGTCCGGGTACAATCAAGCTCTGGGGCCAACGTCCTGACTTTC	CASLVRVQSSSGANVLTF
TRBJ2-5	NA	NA	TRBV12-3/TRBV12-4	TGTGCCAGCAGCGACGGGACACCGGTGACCCAGTACTTC	CASSDGTPVTQYF
TRBJ1-1	NA	NA	TRBV6-2/TRBV6-3	TGTGCCAGCAGTAAACAGGGTAGCAACACTGAAGCTTTCTTT	CASSKQGSNTEAFF
TRBJ2-3	few	NA	TRBV30	TGTGCCTGGGGAACACTCACAGATACGCAGTATTTT	CAWGTLTDTQYF
TRBJ1-5	NA	NA	TRBV19	TGTGCCAGTAGTTTGAGATCAGTGGGTCAGCCCCAGCATTTT	CASSLRSVGQPQHF
TRBJ2-5	NA	TRBD2	TRBV5-1	TGCGCCAGCAGCTTGAGCGGGGGCCGAGGGGAGACCCAGTACTTC	CASSLSGGRGETQYF
TRBJ1-3	NA	TRBD1	TRBV3-1/TRBV3-2	TGTGCCAGCAGCCCCACCCCAGGAGGGACAGCAGGAAACACCATATATTTT	CASSPTPGGTAGNTIYF
TRBJ1-1	NA	NA	TRBV25-1	TGTGCCAGCAGCCCTTACTCAGGGGTCACGAACACTGAAGCTTTCTTT	CASSPYSGVTNTEAFF
TRBJ2-3	NA	TRBD2	TRBV13	TGTGCCAGCAGCACCCGACTAGCGGGGGAGGATACGCAGTATTTT	CASSTRLAGEDTQYF
TRBJ1-6	once	TRBD1	TRBV4-1	TGCGCCAGCAGCCAGGACAGGGTGAGGAATTCACCCCTCCACTTT	CASSQDRVRNSPLHF